A selection of T cell receptor beta chains follows, all from one sample in a study of cytomegalovirus exposure and HLA in healthy donors. Clones were sequenced by immunoSEQ multiplex PCR, and TCRdb holds only the in-frame ones, with some missing. The table includes over 85,000 clones, around 96% detected once. Input material: PBMCs. These receptors were taken from a woman in her late teens or twenties in good health and CMV-seronegative. The CDR3 runs from the conserved cysteine through the conserved F or W. A D gene is named only where the DNA matches it firmly.

length: 16; V: TRBV7-9; D: TRBD1; J: TRBJ1-4; CDR3: CASSSRRQGTNEKLFF
length: 15; V: TRBV5-1; D: .; J: TRBJ1-1; CDR3: CASSLAQTANTEAFF
length: 16; V: TRBV5-6; D: .; J: TRBJ2-5; CDR3: CASSLFGGPVKETQYF
length: 12; V: TRBV6-1; D: .; J: TRBJ1-1; CDR3: CASSEQGLEAFF
length: 15; V: TRBV9; D: TRBD1; J: TRBJ1-2; CDR3: CASSAGQGPLYGYTF
length: 14; V: TRBV7-9; D: .; J: TRBJ2-7; CDR3: CASSLAAAGKEQYF
length: 15; V: TRBV6-1; D: TRBD2; J: TRBJ2-3; CDR3: CASKAGAGASDTQYF
length: 11; V: TRBV25-1; D: .; J: TRBJ1-6; CDR3: CASSARTALHF
length: 13; V: TRBV27; D: TRBD1; J: TRBJ2-7; CDR3: CASSWDRAGEQYF
length: 15; V: TRBV2; D: .; J: TRBJ2-1; CDR3: CASSEERVSYNEQFF